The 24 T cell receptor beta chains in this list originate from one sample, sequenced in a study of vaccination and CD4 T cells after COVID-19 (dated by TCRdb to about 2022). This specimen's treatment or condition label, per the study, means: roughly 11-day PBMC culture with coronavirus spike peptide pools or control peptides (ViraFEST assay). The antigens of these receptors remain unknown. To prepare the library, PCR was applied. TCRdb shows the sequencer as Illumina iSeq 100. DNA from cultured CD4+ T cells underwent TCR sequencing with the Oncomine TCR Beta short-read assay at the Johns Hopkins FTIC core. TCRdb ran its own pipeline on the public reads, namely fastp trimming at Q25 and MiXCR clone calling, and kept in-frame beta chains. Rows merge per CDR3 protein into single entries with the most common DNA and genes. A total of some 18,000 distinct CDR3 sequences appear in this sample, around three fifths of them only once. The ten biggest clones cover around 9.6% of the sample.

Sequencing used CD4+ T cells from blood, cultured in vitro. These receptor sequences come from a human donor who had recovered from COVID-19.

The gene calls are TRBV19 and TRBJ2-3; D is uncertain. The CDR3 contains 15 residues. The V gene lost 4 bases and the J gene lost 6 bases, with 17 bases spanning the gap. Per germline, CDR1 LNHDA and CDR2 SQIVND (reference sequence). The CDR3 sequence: CASSRDPVSFDTQYF. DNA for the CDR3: TGTGCCAGTAGTAGAGATCCCGTGAGCTTCGATACGCAGTATTTT.

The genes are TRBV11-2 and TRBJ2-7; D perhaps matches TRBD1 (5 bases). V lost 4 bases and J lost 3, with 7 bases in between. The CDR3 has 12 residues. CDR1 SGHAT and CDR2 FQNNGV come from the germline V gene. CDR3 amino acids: CASSSQGYEQYF. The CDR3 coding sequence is TGTGCCAGCAGCTCTCAGGGCTACGAGCAGTACTTC.

The CDR3 region is CASSLREGYTQYF. CDR3 sequence (DNA): TGTGCCAGCAGCTTAAGGGAGGGGTATACGCAGTATTTT. This chain links TRBV7-2 with TRBJ2-3; 7 bases fit TRBD2. V was pared by 2 bases and J by 7 bases, with 3 bases of the junction left unmatched. The CDR3 sequence is 13 residues long. CDR1 is SGHTA and CDR2 is FQGNSA in the germline V gene. Filled out from reference TRBV7-2 and TRBJ2-3, the complete variable domain reads GAGVSQSPSNKVTEKGKDVELRCDPISGHTALYWYRQSLGQGLEFLIYFQGNSAPDKSGLPSDRFSAERTGGSVSTLTIQRTQQEDSAVYLCASSLREGYTQYFGPGTRLTVL.

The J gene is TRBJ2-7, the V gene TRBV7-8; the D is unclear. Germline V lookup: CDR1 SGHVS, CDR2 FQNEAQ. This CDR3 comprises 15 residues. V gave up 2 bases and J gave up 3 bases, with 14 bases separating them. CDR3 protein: CASSLRRAGYYEQYF. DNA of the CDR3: TGTGCCAGCAGCTTAAGACGAGCAGGCTACTACGAGCAGTACTTC.

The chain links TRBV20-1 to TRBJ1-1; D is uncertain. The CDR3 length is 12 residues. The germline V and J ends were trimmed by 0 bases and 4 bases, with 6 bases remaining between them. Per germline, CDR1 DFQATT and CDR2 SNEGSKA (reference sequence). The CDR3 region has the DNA TGCAGTGCTAGAGATAAAGCCACTGAAGCTTTCTTT. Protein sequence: CSARDKATEAFF.

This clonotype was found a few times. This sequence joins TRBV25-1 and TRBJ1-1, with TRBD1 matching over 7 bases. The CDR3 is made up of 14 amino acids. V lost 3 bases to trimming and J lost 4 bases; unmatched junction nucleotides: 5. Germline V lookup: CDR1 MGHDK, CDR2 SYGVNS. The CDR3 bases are TGTGCCAGCAGTGAGACAGGGTTGGGCACTGAAGCTTTCTTT. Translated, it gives CASSETGLGTEAFF.

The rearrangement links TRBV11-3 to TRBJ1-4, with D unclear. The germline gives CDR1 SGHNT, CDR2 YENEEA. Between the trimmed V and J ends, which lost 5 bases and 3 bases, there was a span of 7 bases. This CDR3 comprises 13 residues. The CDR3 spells CASSRGPNEKLFF. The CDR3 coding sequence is TGTGCCAGCAGCCGTGGGCCTAATGAAAAACTGTTTTTT. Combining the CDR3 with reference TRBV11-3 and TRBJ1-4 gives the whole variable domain EAGVVQSPRYKIIEKKQPVAFWCNPISGHNTLYWYLQNLGQGPELLIRYENEEAVDDSQLPKDRFSAERLKGVDSTLKIQPAELGDSAVYLCASSRGPNEKLFFGSGTQLSVL.

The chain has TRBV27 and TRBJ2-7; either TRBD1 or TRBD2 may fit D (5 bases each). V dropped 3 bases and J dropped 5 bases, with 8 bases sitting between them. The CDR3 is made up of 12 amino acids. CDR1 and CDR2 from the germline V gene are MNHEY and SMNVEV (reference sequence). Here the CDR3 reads CASSFRGDEQYF. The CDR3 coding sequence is TGTGCCAGCAGTTTCCGAGGGGACGAGCAGTACTTC.

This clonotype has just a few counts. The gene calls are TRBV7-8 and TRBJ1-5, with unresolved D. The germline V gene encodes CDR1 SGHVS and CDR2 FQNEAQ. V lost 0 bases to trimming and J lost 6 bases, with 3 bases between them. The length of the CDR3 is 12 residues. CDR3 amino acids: CASSLAGQPQHF. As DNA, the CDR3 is TGTGCCAGCAGCTTAGCCGGTCAGCCCCAGCATTTT.

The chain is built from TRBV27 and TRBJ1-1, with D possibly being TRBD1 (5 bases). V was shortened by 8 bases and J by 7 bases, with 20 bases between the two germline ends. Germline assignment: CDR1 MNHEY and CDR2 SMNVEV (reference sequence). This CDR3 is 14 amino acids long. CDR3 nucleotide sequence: TGTGCCAGCGGGGGACGGGACTGGGGGGATGAAGCTTTCTTT. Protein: CASGGRDWGDEAFF.

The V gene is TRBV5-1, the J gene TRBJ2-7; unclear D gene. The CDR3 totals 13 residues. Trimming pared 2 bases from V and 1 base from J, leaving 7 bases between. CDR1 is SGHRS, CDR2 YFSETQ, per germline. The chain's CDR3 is CASSFGQSYEQYF. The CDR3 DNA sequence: TGCGCCAGCAGCTTTGGGCAGTCCTACGAGCAGTACTTC.

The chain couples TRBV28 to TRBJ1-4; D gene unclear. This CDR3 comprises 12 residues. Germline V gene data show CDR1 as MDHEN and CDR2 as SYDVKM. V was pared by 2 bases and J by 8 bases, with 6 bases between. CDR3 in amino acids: CASSLGREKLFF. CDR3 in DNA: TGTGCCAGCAGTTTAGGACGGGAAAAACTGTTTTTT.

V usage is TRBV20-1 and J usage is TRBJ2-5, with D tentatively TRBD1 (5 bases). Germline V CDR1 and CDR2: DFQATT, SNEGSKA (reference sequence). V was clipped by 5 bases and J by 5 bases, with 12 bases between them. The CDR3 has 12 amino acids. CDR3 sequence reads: CSAGRASETQYF. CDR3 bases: TGCAGTGCTGGCAGGGCTTCCGAGACCCAGTACTTC.

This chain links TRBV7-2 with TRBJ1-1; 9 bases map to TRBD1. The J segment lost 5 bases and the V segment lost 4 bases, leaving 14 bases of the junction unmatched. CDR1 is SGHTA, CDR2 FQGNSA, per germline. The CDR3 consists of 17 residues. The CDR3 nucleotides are TGTGCCAGCAGCTCCGTCCCGGGACAGGGTCCGACGACTGAAGCTTTCTTT. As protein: CASSSVPGQGPTTEAFF.

CDR3 region: CASSPGTNTDTQYF. The DNA of the CDR3 is TGCGCCAGCAGCCCCGGGACTAACACAGATACGCAGTATTTT. The V call is TRBV5-1, the J call TRBJ2-3; 7 nucleotides match TRBD2. With V trimmed by 4 bases and J by 2 bases, 4 bases remained unmatched. The CDR3 is made up of 14 amino acids. In germline, CDR1 is SGHRS, CDR2 YFSETQ.

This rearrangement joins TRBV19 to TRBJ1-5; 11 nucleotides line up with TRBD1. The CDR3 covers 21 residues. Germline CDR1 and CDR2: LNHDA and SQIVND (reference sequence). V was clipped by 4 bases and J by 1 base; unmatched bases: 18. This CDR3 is CASSNPYFTLGQGASNQPQHF. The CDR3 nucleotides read TGTGCCAGTAGTAATCCCTACTTCACTCTCGGACAGGGGGCCAGCAATCAGCCCCAGCATTTT.

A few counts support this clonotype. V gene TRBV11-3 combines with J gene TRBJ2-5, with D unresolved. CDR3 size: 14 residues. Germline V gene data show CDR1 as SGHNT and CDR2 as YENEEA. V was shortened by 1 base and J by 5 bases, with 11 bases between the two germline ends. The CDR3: CASSLVGLGETQYF. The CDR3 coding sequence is TGTGCCAGCAGCTTAGTCGGGCTCGGGGAGACCCAGTACTTC.

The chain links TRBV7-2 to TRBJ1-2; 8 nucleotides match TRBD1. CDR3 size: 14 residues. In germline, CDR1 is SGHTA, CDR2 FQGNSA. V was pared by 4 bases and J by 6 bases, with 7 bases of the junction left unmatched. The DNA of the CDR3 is TGTGCCAGCAGCTCCAGGGGGCGCATGGATGGCTACACCTTC. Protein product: CASSSRGRMDGYTF.

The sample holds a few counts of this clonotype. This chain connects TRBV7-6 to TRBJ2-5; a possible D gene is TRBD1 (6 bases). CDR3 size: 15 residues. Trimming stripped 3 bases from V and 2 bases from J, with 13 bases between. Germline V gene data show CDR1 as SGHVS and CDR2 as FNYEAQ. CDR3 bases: TGTGCCAGCAGCTTGCAGGGGTACCAGCAAGAGACCCAGTACTTC. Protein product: CASSLQGYQQETQYF.

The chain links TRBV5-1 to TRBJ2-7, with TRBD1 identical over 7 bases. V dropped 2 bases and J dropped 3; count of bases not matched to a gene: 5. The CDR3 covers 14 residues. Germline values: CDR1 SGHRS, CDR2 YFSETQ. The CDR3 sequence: CASSFEGAFYEQYF. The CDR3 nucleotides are TGCGCCAGCAGCTTCGAGGGGGCCTTCTACGAGCAGTACTTC.

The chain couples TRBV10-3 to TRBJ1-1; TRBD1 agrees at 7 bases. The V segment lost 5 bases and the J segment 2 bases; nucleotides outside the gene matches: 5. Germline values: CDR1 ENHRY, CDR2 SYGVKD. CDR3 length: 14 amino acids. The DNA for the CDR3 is TGTGCCATCAGTAGGGACAGCTTAAACACTGAAGCTTTCTTT. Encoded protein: CAISRDSLNTEAFF.

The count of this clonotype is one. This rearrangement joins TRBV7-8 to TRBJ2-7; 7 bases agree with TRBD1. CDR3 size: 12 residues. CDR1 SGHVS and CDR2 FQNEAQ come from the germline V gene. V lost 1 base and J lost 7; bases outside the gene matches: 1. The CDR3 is CASSLEGAEQYF. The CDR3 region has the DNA TGTGCCAGCAGCTTAGAGGGGGCAGAGCAGTACTTC.

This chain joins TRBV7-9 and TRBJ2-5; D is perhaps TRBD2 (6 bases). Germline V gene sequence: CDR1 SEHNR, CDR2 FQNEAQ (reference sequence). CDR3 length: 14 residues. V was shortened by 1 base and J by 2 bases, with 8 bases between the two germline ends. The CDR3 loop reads CASSLGLAQETQYF. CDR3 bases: TGTGCCAGCAGCTTAGGGCTAGCGCAAGAGACCCAGTACTTC.

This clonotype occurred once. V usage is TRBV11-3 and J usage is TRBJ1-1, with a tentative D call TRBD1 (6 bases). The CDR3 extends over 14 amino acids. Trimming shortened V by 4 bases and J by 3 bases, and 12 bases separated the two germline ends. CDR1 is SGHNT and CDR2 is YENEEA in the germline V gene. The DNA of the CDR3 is TGTGCCAGCAGCTCCTTAGGGGGGGACACTGAAGCTTTCTTT. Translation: CASSSLGGDTEAFF.